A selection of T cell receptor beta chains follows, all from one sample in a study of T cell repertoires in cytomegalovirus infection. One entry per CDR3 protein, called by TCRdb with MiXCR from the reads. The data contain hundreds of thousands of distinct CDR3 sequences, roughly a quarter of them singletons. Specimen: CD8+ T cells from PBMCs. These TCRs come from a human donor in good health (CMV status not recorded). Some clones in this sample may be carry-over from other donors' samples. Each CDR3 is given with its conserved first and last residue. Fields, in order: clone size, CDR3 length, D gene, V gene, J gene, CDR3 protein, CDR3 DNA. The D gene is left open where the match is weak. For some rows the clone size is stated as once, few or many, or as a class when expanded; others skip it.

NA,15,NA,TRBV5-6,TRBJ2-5,CASSSIDSFGETQYF,TGTGCCAGCAGCTCCATTGACTCATTCGGAGAGACCCAGTACTTC
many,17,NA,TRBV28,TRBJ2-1,CASSFWDKSDSYNEQFF,TGTGCCAGCAGTTTTTGGGACAAATCAGACTCCTACAATGAGCAGTTCTTC
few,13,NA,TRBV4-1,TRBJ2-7,CASSQNSASEQYF,TGCGCCAGCAGCCAAAACAGTGCCTCGGAGCAGTACTTC
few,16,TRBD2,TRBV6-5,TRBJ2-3,CASSSALAGTTDTQYF,TGTGCCAGCAGTTCGGCGCTAGCGGGGACCACAGATACGCAGTATTTT
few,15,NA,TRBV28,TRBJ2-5,CASTLGGRRGETQYF,TGTGCCAGCACTTTAGGGGGACGGAGAGGAGAGACCCAGTACTTC
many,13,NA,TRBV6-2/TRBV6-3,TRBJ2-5,CASGTSAVETQYF,TGTGCCAGCGGGACTTCGGCGGTGGAGACCCAGTACTTC
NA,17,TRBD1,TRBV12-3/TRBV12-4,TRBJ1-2,CASSFWPGGKQGDGYTF,TGTGCCAGCAGTTTTTGGCCAGGGGGCAAACAGGGGGATGGCTACACCTTC
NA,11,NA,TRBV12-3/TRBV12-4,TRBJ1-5,CANSFGQPQHF,TGTGCCAACAGTTTCGGTCAGCCCCAGCATTTT
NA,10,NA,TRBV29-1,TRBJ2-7,CSVWDDEQYF,TGCAGCGTCTGGGACGACGAGCAGTACTTC
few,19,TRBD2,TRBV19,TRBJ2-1,CASSLSSGGLPWGYNEQFF,TGTGCCAGTAGTTTATCTAGCGGGGGACTTCCGTGGGGGTACAATGAGCAGTTCTTC
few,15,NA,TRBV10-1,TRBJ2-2,CASGLFELGTGELFF,TGCGCCAGCGGGCTGTTCGAATTGGGAACCGGGGAGCTGTTTTTT
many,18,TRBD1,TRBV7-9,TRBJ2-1,CASNLDLVRDSHYNEQFF,TGTGCCAGCAACTTGGATCTCGTTCGGGACAGTCACTACAATGAGCAGTTCTTC
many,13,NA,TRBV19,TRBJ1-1,CASSISGNTEAFF,TGTGCCAGTAGTATATCAGGGAACACTGAAGCTTTCTTT
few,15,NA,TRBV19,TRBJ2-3,CASISPDSGTDTQYF,TGTGCCAGTATCTCGCCGGATTCTGGCACAGATACGCAGTATTTT
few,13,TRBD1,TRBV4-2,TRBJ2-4,CASSPQTGNIQYF,TGTGCCAGCAGCCCCCAGACAGGGAACATTCAGTACTTC
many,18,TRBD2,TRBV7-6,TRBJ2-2,CASSPFPGLAGGTGELFF,TGTGCCAGCAGCCCATTCCCGGGACTAGCGGGGGGGACCGGGGAGCTGTTTTTT
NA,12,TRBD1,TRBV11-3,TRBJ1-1,CASSGQGGIAFF,TGTGCCAGCAGCGGACAGGGGGGGATTGCTTTCTTT
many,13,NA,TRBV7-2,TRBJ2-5,CASSLTLQETQYF,TGTGCCAGCAGCTTAACTCTCCAAGAGACCCAGTACTTC
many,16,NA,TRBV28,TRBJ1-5,CASISSSGPYNQPQHF,TGTGCCAGCATTTCCTCTTCGGGCCCATATAATCAGCCCCAGCATTTT
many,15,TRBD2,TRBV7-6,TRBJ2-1,CASSLTGGANNEQFF,TGTGCCAGCAGCTTAACCGGGGGGGCCAACAATGAGCAGTTCTTC
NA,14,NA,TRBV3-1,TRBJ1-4,CASSQDARTEKLFF,TGTGCCAGCAGCCAAGATGCAAGGACTGAAAAACTGTTTTTT
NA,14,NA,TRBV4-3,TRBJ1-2,CASSQVPATYGYTF,TGCGCCAGCAGCCAAGTTCCTGCGACCTATGGCTACACCTTC
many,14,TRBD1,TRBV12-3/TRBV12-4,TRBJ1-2,CASSDRASNYGYTF,TGTGCCAGCAGCGACAGGGCCTCCAACTATGGCTACACCTTC
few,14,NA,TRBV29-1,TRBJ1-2,CSVEARSNDGGYTF,TGCAGCGTTGAAGCCAGGTCTAACGATGGTGGCTACACCTTC
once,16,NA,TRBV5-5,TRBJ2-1,CASSPKALDSYNEQFF,TGTGCCAGCAGCCCCAAAGCGCTCGACTCCTACAATGAGCAGTTCTTC
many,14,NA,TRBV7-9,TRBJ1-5,CASRLEGLNQPQHF,TGTGCCAGCCGCCTTGAGGGTCTCAATCAGCCCCAGCATTTT
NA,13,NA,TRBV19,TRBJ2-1,CASSLDANNEQFF,TGTGCCAGTAGTCTGGACGCAAACAATGAGCAGTTCTTC
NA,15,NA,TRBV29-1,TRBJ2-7,CSVEDAGTSSYEQYF,TGCAGCGTTGAAGATGCAGGAACAAGCTCCTACGAGCAGTACTTC
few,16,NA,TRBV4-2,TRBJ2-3,CASSQDFLDGTDTQYF,TGTGCCAGCAGCCAGGACTTCTTAGACGGCACAGATACGCAGTATTTT
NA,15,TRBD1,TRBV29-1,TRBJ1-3,CSALEQGSSGNTIYF,TGCAGCGCCCTAGAACAGGGGAGCTCTGGAAACACCATATATTTT
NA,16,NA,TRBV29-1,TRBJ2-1,CSVEDPFDREYNEQFF,TGCAGCGTTGAAGATCCCTTTGACAGAGAATACAATGAGCAGTTCTTC
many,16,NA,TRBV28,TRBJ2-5,CASSLIGLVDAETQYF,TGTGCCAGCAGTCTAATAGGATTAGTGGACGCGGAGACCCAGTACTTC
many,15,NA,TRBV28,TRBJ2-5,CASSSTGQAGETQYF,TGTGCCAGCAGTTCAACAGGCCAGGCCGGGGAGACCCAGTACTTC
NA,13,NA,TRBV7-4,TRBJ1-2,CASRILSRDGYTF,TGTGCCAGCAGGATCTTGTCCAGGGACGGCTACACCTTC
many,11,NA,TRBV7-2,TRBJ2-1,CASSLADEQFF,TGTGCCAGCAGCTTAGCGGATGAGCAGTTCTTC
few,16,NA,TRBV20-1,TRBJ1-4,CSARDTESATNEKLFF,TGCAGTGCTAGAGATACGGAGTCAGCGACTAATGAAAAACTGTTTTTT
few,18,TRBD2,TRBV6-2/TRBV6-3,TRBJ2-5,CASSYSILAGEDQETQYF,TGTGCCAGCAGTTACTCGATTTTAGCGGGGGAAGACCAAGAGACCCAGTACTTC
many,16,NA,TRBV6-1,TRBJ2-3,CASSEPGRGRHDTQYF,TGTGCCAGCAGTGAACCTGGGAGGGGGCGGCATGATACGCAGTATTTT
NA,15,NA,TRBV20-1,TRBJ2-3,CSARDAGTSTDTQYF,TGCAGTGCTAGAGATGCGGGGACTAGCACAGATACGCAGTATTTT
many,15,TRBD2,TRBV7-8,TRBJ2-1,CASSIGTSPYNEQFF,TGTGCCAGCAGCATTGGGACTAGCCCCTACAATGAGCAGTTCTTC
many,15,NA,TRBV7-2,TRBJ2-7,CASSLARVLPYEQYF,TGTGCCAGCAGCTTAGCCAGGGTCCTCCCCTACGAGCAGTACTTC
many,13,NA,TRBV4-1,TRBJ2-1,CASSQRREAEQFF,TGCGCCAGCAGCCAGCGTAGGGAGGCCGAGCAGTTCTTC
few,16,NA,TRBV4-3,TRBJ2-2,CASSQGGQGITGELFF,TGCGCCAGCAGCCAAGGGGGGCAGGGGATCACCGGGGAGCTGTTTTTT
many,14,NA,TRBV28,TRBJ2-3,CASSLYSRTDTQYF,TGTGCCAGCAGTTTATACTCGCGCACAGATACGCAGTATTTT
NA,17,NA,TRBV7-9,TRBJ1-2,CASSLVRDGRGVVGYTF,TGTGCCAGCAGCTTAGTTCGGGACGGTAGGGGGGTCGTTGGCTACACCTTC
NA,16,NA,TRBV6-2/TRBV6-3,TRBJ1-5,CASSPESFPTNQPQHF,TGTGCCAGCAGTCCAGAATCATTCCCGACCAATCAGCCCCAGCATTTT
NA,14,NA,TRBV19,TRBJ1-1,CASSIVVAGTEAFF,TGTGCCAGTAGTATAGTCGTGGCGGGAACTGAAGCTTTCTTT
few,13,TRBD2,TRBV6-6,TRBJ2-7,CASSFPSGYEQYF,TGTGCCAGCAGTTTTCCTAGCGGCTACGAGCAGTACTTC
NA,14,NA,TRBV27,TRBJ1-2,CASRGTPGLDGYTF,TGTGCCAGCAGGGGGACTCCGGGTCTCGATGGCTACACCTTC
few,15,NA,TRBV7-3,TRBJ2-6,CASGLGISGANVLTF,TGTGCCAGCGGTCTTGGGATCTCTGGGGCCAACGTCCTGACTTTC
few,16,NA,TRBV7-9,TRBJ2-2,CASSSFLTRNTGELFF,TGTGCCAGCAGCTCCTTCTTGACTCGCAACACCGGGGAGCTGTTTTTT
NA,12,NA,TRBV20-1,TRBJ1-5,CSARGTAQPQHF,TGCAGTGCTAGAGGGACGGCTCAGCCCCAGCATTTT